The sample holds many counts of the clone carrying this T cell receptor (beta chain). Sequencing was performed with immunoSEQ multiplex PCR; in TCRdb, only in-frame clones are kept and a portion is missing. Of fewer than 180,000 clones listed, about four fifths were seen once; the top ten hold under 2.5%. The data derive from a study of blood T cell repertoires in COVID-19. Germline assignment: CDR1 SGHTS and CDR2 YDEGEE. The CDR3 has 16 residues. The germline V and J ends were trimmed by 4 bases and 5 bases, with 19 bases remaining between them. The specimen sequenced was peripheral blood. The receptor was isolated from a man aged 65-85 years with acute or convalescent COVID-19. The chain recombines TRBV5-8 with TRBJ1-5, with D perhaps matching TRBD1 (5 bases). The CDR3 loop reads CASSPLGGNRDQPQHF. The CDR3 bases are TGTGCCAGCAGCCCCCTCGGGGGTAATAGGGATCAGCCCCAGCATTTT.